What follows are 32 T cell receptor beta chains derived from one specimen sequenced in a study of blood T cells in healthy people across ages. Sample-barcoded 5' priming and a J-beta primer mix drove a second PCR of about 6 to 12 cycles. A single record per CDR3 protein comes from TCRdb applying MiXCR to the 5' RACE reads. The sample lists 1.5 million or so distinct CDR3 sequences, 35% to 45% occurring once. Material: blood. The receptors derive from a woman aged 18-35 years in good health.

The rearrangement uses TRBV13 and TRBJ1-5; TRBD1 matches at 8 bases. The CDR3 totals 15 residues. The V gene's germline CDR1 is PRHDT and CDR2 FYEKMQ (reference sequence). V lost 5 bases to trimming and J lost 3 bases; unmatched junction nucleotides: 6. CDR3 sequence (DNA): TGTGCCAGCAGCAAGGGACAGGCTATCAATCAGCCCCAGCATTTT. Translation: CASSKGQAINQPQHF.

The gene calls are TRBV3-1 and TRBJ2-3; D possibly uses TRBD1 or TRBD2 (5 bases each). The J call may be faulty, since TRBJ2-5 better matches the DNA end. CDR3 length equals 12 residues. CDR1 and CDR2 from the germline V gene are LGHDT and YNNKEL (reference sequence). CDR3 nucleotide sequence: TGTGCCAGCAGCCAGATCAGGGACACCCAGTACTTC. This sequence encodes CASSQIRDTQYF.

This chain connects TRBV7-9 to TRBJ2-5; 11 bases are shared with TRBD2. The CDR3 totals 17 residues. Germline V CDR1 and CDR2: SEHNR, FQNEAQ (reference sequence). The junction had 11 bases not matched to a gene; V was cut back by 4 bases and J by 4 bases. CDR3 sequence reads: CASSWTELAGERETQYF. CDR3 DNA: TGTGCCAGCAGCTGGACGGAACTAGCGGGAGAACGAGAGACCCAGTACTTC.

This chain links TRBV10-3 with TRBJ1-2; D remains unclear. The CDR3 consists of 14 residues. The V gene lost 0 bases and the J gene lost 8 bases, with 13 bases spanning the gap. Germline V gives CDR1 ENHRY, CDR2 SYGVKD. CDR3: CAISESPETGGYTF. Here the CDR3 DNA reads TGTGCCATCAGTGAGTCGCCGGAGACGGGAGGCTACACCTTC.

This clonotype was picked up a small number of times. The chain is built from TRBV3-1 and TRBJ2-1; D is undetermined. The germline gives CDR1 LGHDT, CDR2 YNNKEL (reference sequence). Trimming removed 0 bases from V and 4 bases from J, with 10 bases in between. This CDR3 has 15 amino acids. The CDR3 DNA is TGTGCCAGCAGCCAAGACACGGGCTTGTACAATGAGCAGTTCTTC. Translating gives CASSQDTGLYNEQFF.

The chain is built from TRBV20-1 and TRBJ1-2; 9 bases are a match to TRBD1. The V segment lost 6 bases and the J segment 7 bases; nucleotides outside the gene matches: 6. CDR1 and CDR2 (germline): DFQATT, SNEGSKA (reference sequence). The CDR3 is 12 amino acids. The DNA for the CDR3 is TGCAGTGCCTTGGACAGGGGATCTGGCTACACCTTC. Translated, it gives CSALDRGSGYTF.

J is TRBJ1-4 and V is TRBV2; TRBD1 is a possible D gene (5 bases). Deletions cut 6 bases from V and 1 base from J, with 27 bases between. The CDR3 length is 20 residues. Germline V gene sequence: CDR1 SNHLY, CDR2 FYNNEI. In DNA form, the CDR3 reads TGTGCCAGCAGGGGACCAGGGACTATCCTTAACCCAGGAACTAATGAAAAACTGTTTTTT. It encodes CASRGPGTILNPGTNEKLFF.

The J gene is TRBJ1-5, the V gene TRBV6-5, with 8 bases matching TRBD1. This CDR3 is built from 14 residues. V lost 5 bases to trimming and J lost 10 bases; unmatched junction nucleotides: 10. Germline values: CDR1 MNHEY, CDR2 SVGAGI. CDR3 coding DNA: TGTGCCAGCAGTCGCGGGACAGGCCTCAGCCCCCAGCATTTT. This translates into CASSRGTGLSPQHF.

This clonotype was picked up a small number of times. CDR3 nucleotides: TGCGCCAGCAGCGACAATGACTATGGCTACACCTTC. This translates into CASSDNDYGYTF. This sequence joins TRBV5-1 and TRBJ1-2; D is undetermined. The germline V gene encodes CDR1 SGHRS and CDR2 YFSETQ. There are 12 residues in the CDR3. V was shortened by 4 bases and J by 3 bases, with 7 bases between the two germline ends.

The J gene is TRBJ2-5, the V gene TRBV29-1; TRBD2 matches 8 bases. The V and J ends lost 8 bases and 11 bases, in that order; junction bases with no gene match: 19. This CDR3 comprises 14 residues. Per germline, CDR1 SQVTM and CDR2 ANQGSEA. CDR3 residues: CSKRAGGITSEQYF. The CDR3 DNA follows: TGCAGCAAGAGGGCGGGAGGTATAACTAGTGAGCAGTACTTC.

The chain links TRBV20-1 to TRBJ2-3; unclear D gene. The CDR3 extends over 12 amino acids. Germline CDR1 and CDR2: DFQATT and SNEGSKA (reference sequence). The V gene lost 0 bases and the J gene lost 9 bases, with 10 bases spanning the gap. The CDR3 spells CSARDTNPTQYF. The CDR3 bases are TGCAGTGCTAGAGACACGAACCCAACGCAGTATTTT.

This clonotype was detected only a few times. V and J are TRBV5-1 and TRBJ2-7, with no clear D. This CDR3 is built from 13 residues. Per the germline V gene, CDR1 is SGHRS and CDR2 is YFSETQ. Between the trimmed V and J ends, which lost 3 bases and 3 bases, there was a span of 10 bases. CDR3 sequence reads: CASSSEDGYEQYF. The DNA for the CDR3 is TGCGCCAGCAGCTCCGAGGACGGCTACGAGCAGTACTTC.

There are a few counts of this clonotype. This chain joins TRBV7-3 and TRBJ2-1; possible D gene TRBD1, 6 bases. This CDR3 region has 15 residues. Germline CDR1 reads SGHTA; CDR2 reads FQGTGA. V was trimmed by 5 bases and J by 9 bases, leaving 20 bases between them. Written as DNA, the CDR3 is TGTGCCAGCAGCCTATCCGGGACAAGCCTAGGTGAGCAGTTCTTC. The encoded protein is CASSLSGTSLGEQFF.

This clonotype was counted many times. The V call is TRBV7-2, the J call TRBJ1-2; 10 bases align to TRBD1. The CDR3 spans 14 residues. Germline CDR1 is SGHTA and CDR2 is FQGNSA. V gave up 11 bases and J gave up 0 bases; unmatched junction bases: 6. This CDR3 is CAATGTGANYGYTF. In DNA, the CDR3 is TGTGCCGCAACCGGGACAGGGGCTAACTATGGCTACACCTTC.

The chain recombines TRBV6-6 with TRBJ2-6, with D perhaps given as TRBD1 or TRBD2 (5 bases each). The V and J ends lost 6 bases and 0 bases respectively, with 15 bases between them. CDR1 is MNHNY, CDR2 SVGAGI, per germline (reference sequence). CDR3 length equals 17 residues. CDR3 nucleotide sequence: TGTGCCAGCAGCCATGACGGGGCCCCCTCTGGGGCCAACGTCCTGACTTTC. It translates to CASSHDGAPSGANVLTF.

V usage is TRBV14 and J usage is TRBJ2-7; TRBD1 matches 7 bases. The J call is doubtful: the DNA matches TRBJ2-5 better. Germline CDR1 SGHDN, CDR2 FVKESK. This CDR3 comprises 15 residues. CDR3 loop: CASSQGGTVRETQYF. CDR3 DNA: TGTGCCAGCAGCCAAGGAGGGACAGTGAGGGAGACCCAGTACTTC.

The V gene is TRBV6-5, the J gene TRBJ2-1; 8 bases line up with TRBD2. Per the germline V gene, CDR1 is MNHEY and CDR2 is SVGAGI. There are 15 residues in the CDR3. V lost 8 bases to trimming and J lost 0 bases; unmatched junction nucleotides: 6. The CDR3: CASGAGGYSYNEQFF. The CDR3, as DNA: TGTGCCAGCGGGGCGGGAGGATACTCCTACAATGAGCAGTTCTTC.

This clonotype was observed a handful of times. The chain couples TRBV7-2 to TRBJ2-5, with D tentatively TRBD2 (6 bases). CDR3 length: 14 residues. Germline V gene lookup returns CDR1 SGHTA and CDR2 FQGNSA. The V gene lost 3 bases and the J gene lost 4 bases, with 12 bases spanning the gap. CDR3 protein: CASSFNGAGETQYF. CDR3 DNA: TGTGCCAGCAGCTTTAATGGAGCGGGAGAGACCCAGTACTTC.

The chain employs TRBV30 and TRBJ1-3; no clear D gene. Deletions cut 5 bases from V and 1 base from J, with 6 bases between. This CDR3 has 12 residues. Germline V gene lookup returns CDR1 GTSNPN and CDR2 SVGIG (reference sequence). The CDR3 reads CAWGLSGNTIYF. Written as DNA, the CDR3 is TGTGCCTGGGGCTTGTCTGGAAACACCATATATTTT.

The chain joins TRBV24-1 to TRBJ2-1; no clear D. The CDR3 totals 15 residues. V lost 4 bases, J lost 0 bases, and 9 bases lay in between. Germline V gene data show CDR1 as KGHDR and CDR2 as SFDVKD. Here the CDR3 DNA reads TGTGCCACCAGTGAGACCGGACGCTCCTACAATGAGCAGTTCTTC. This sequence encodes CATSETGRSYNEQFF.

The gene calls are TRBV6-5 and TRBJ1-2; tentative D call: TRBD1 (5 bases). The CDR3 is 14 amino acids. Germline V gene data show CDR1 as MNHEY and CDR2 as SVGAGI. V shed 6 bases and J shed 6 bases, with 17 bases lying between them. This chain's CDR3 is CASRTPDSLDGYTF. CDR3 DNA: TGTGCCAGCAGGACCCCCGACAGTCTGGATGGCTACACCTTC.

The chain uses TRBV28 and TRBJ1-2; perhaps TRBD1 as D (6 bases). The V gene lost 8 bases and the J gene lost 4 bases, with 14 bases spanning the gap. CDR1 and CDR2 (germline): MDHEN, SYDVKM. The CDR3 contains 13 residues. The CDR3: CASVTGTGYGYTF. CDR3 nucleotide sequence: TGTGCCAGCGTCACAGGGACCGGCTATGGCTACACCTTC.

The genes are TRBV29-1 and TRBJ2-1; 8 bases fit TRBD2. The trim removed 3 bases at V and 8 bases at J, leaving 9 bases unmatched. This CDR3 has 14 amino acids. Germline loops: CDR1 SQVTM, CDR2 ANQGSEA. The CDR3, as DNA: TGCAGCGTTGACGTAGCGGGACGTAGGGATGAGCAGTTCTTC. Amino acid sequence: CSVDVAGRRDEQFF.

This chain joins TRBV4-1 and TRBJ2-1; D call uncertain. Germline CDR1 reads MGHRA; CDR2 reads YSYEKL. The ends were cut back, 1 base at V and 9 bases at J, with 10 bases in the middle. The CDR3 length is 13 residues. The CDR3 region has the DNA TGCGCCAGCAGCCAAGGAAAGGGCTCTGAGCAGTTCTTC. It encodes CASSQGKGSEQFF.

The chain couples TRBV12-3 or TRBV12-4 to TRBJ1-5; 9 nucleotides agree with TRBD1. J lost 6 bases, V lost 6 bases, and 6 bases had no gene match. This CDR3 spans 14 amino acids. The CDR3: CASRPQGAGQPQHF. In nucleotides, the CDR3 is TGTGCCAGCAGGCCACAGGGGGCGGGTCAGCCCCAGCATTTT.

This clonotype was observed a handful of times. J is TRBJ2-3 and V is TRBV4-1; unclear D gene. Germline V gene sequence: CDR1 MGHRA, CDR2 YSYEKL. CDR3 length: 14 amino acids. Trimming cost V 0 bases and J 4 bases, with 8 bases left between them. The CDR3 sequence is CASSQESAPDTQYF. The CDR3 DNA is TGCGCCAGCAGCCAAGAATCCGCGCCAGATACGCAGTATTTT.

This clonotype appeared a single time. V is TRBV6-2 or TRBV6-3 and J is TRBJ2-4; 11 bases agree with TRBD2. CDR1 is MNHEY, CDR2 SVGEGT, per germline. CDR3 length equals 13 residues. The V and J ends lost 6 bases and 6 bases, in that order; junction bases with no gene match: 1. This CDR3 is CASRTSGTNIQYF. The CDR3 DNA reads as TGTGCCAGCAGGACTAGCGGGACAAACATTCAGTACTTC.

The V gene is TRBV20-1, the J gene TRBJ2-7; possible D gene TRBD1, 7 bases. The V end lost 5 bases, the J end lost 3 bases, and 20 bases lay between the germline ends. The germline gives CDR1 DFQATT, CDR2 SNEGSKA (reference sequence). This CDR3 region has 15 residues. CDR3 sequence reads: CSAGTRGAFGYEQYF. CDR3 DNA sequence: TGCAGTGCTGGGACCAGGGGGGCGTTTGGCTACGAGCAGTACTTC.

The V gene is TRBV5-1, the J gene TRBJ1-1, with TRBD1 as a possible D gene (6 bases). Germline values: CDR1 SGHRS, CDR2 YFSETQ. V was cut by 4 bases and J by 4 bases, with 17 bases left in between. The CDR3 length is 15 residues. The CDR3 region has the DNA TGCGCCAGCAGCGCTCTTACAGGGACGGGCACTGAAGCTTTCTTT. Translated, it gives CASSALTGTGTEAFF.

V usage is TRBV5-1 and J usage is TRBJ1-2, with D uncertain. CDR1 and CDR2 (germline): SGHRS, YFSETQ. The CDR3 spans 13 residues. The V end was cut by 2 bases, the J end by 4 bases, with 9 bases between. The CDR3 bases are TGCGCCAGCAGCTTCGAGGGATCCTATGGCTACACCTTC. Encoded protein: CASSFEGSYGYTF.

V is TRBV7-9 and J is TRBJ2-3, with D tentatively TRBD2 (5 bases). The ends were cut back, 4 bases at V and 2 bases at J, with 10 bases in the middle. Germline V gene lookup returns CDR1 SEHNR and CDR2 FQNEAQ (reference sequence). This CDR3 region has 14 residues. CDR3 DNA: TGTGCCAGCAGCTCATGGACTGCCACAGATACGCAGTATTTT. This gives the protein CASSSWTATDTQYF.

This clonotype was seen more than once but under ten times. The chain carries TRBV12-3 or TRBV12-4 and TRBJ2-3; D possibly corresponds to TRBD1 (7 bases). V was shortened by 4 bases and J by 5 bases, with 13 bases between the two germline ends. The CDR3 has 14 residues. CDR3 DNA sequence: TGTGCCAGCAGTTGGGCAGGGGGGATAGATACGCAGTATTTT. As protein: CASSWAGGIDTQYF.